The TCR beta chain described here comes from a study of cytomegalovirus exposure and HLA in healthy donors. Study summary: From donors who were HLA-typed, an early data release held around 80 million unique TCRs.

Turning to this clone: The identical CDR3 is also encoded by other nucleotide sequences in the sample.

In the PCR, 60 Vbeta and 13 Jbeta primers were used. Clones were read by immunoSEQ multiplex PCR, and TCRdb kept only the in-frame ones, dropping some. The sample includes 150,000 to 200,000 clones, around 81% of them seen just once. Germline assignment: CDR1 SGHRS and CDR2 YFSETQ. V was clipped by 3 bases and J by 2 bases, with 12 bases between them. CDR3 length: 15 amino acids. The specimen sequenced was PBMCs. The source is a woman aged 18-29 years in good health and CMV-seropositive. This chain links TRBV5-1 with TRBJ2-1; TRBD2 might be the D (6 bases). CDR3: CASSSPSAAYNEQFF. CDR3 sequence (DNA): TGCGCCAGCAGCTCCCCTAGCGCCGCCTACAATGAGCAGTTCTTC.